This TCR beta chain was captured by sequencing in a study of blood T cells in healthy people across ages. There are 12 residues in the CDR3. Germline loops: CDR1 SNHLY, CDR2 FYNNEI. The V and J ends lost 10 bases and 8 bases respectively, with 17 bases between them. A second PCR of roughly 7 to 11 cycles used a sample-barcoded 5' primer and a J-beta primer mix. TCRdb re-derived calls from the 5' RACE reads in MiXCR, one entry per CDR3 protein. The top ten hold under 20% of the sample, which has about 1,000,000 distinct CDR3 sequences, around 45% seen once. This clonotype was recorded a few times. V and J are TRBV2 and TRBJ1-2; no clear D gene. The receptor was isolated from a woman aged 60-70 years in good health. The sequencing sample was made of blood. The CDR3 DNA follows: TGTGCCACCGATATTCGCGCTTGGGGCTACACCTTC. The encoded protein is CATDIRAWGYTF.